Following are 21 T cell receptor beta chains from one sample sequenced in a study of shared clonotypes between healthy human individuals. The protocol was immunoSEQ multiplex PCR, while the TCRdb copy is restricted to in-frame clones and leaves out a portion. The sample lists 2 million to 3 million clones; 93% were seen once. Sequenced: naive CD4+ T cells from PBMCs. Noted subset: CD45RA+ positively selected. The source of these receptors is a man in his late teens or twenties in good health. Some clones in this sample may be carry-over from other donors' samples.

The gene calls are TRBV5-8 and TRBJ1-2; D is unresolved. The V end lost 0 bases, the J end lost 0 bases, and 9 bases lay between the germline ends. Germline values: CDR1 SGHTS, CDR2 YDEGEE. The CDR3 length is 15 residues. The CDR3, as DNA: TGTGCCAGCAGCTTGGCCGAGGGTCCTAACTATGGCTACACCTTC. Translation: CASSLAEGPNYGYTF.

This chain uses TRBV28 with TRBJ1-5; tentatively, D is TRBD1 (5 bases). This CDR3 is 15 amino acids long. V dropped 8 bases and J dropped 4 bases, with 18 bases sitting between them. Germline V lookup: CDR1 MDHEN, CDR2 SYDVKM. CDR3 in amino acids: CASDTPQGRNQPQHF. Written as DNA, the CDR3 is TGTGCCAGCGATACCCCCCAGGGACGGAATCAGCCCCAGCATTTT.

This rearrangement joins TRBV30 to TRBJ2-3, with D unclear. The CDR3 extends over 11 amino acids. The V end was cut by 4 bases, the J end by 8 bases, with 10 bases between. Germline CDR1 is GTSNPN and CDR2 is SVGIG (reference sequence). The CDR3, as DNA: TGTGCCTGGACCCGCCGCGCTACGCAGTATTTT. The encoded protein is CAWTRRATQYF.

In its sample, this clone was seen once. The CDR3 here is CASSIEGGNNQPQHF. CDR3 coding DNA: TGTGCCAGTAGTATAGAAGGAGGGAACAATCAGCCCCAGCATTTT. V is TRBV19 and J is TRBJ1-5; no reliable D call. V lost 0 bases to trimming and J lost 3 bases, with 9 bases between them. Germline V gene sequence: CDR1 LNHDA, CDR2 SQIVND (reference sequence). The CDR3 sequence is 15 residues long.

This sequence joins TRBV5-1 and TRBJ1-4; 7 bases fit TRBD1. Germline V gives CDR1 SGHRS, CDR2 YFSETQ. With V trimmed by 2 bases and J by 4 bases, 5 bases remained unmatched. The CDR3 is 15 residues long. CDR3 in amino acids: CASSLSGQFNEKLFF. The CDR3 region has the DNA TGCGCCAGCAGCTTATCGGGACAGTTTAATGAAAAACTGTTTTTT.

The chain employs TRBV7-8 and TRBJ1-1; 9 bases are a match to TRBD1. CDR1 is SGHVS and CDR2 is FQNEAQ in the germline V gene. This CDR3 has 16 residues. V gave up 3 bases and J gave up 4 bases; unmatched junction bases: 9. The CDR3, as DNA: TGTGCCAGCAGCTTGACAGGGGGTGGTGTGAGCACTGAAGCTTTCTTT. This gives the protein CASSLTGGGVSTEAFF.

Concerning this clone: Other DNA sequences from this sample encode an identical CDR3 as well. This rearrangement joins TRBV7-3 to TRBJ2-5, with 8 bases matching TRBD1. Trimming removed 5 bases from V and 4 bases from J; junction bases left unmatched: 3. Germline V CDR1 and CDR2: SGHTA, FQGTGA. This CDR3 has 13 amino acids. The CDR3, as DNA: TGTGCCAGCAGCCGCGGACAGGGAGAGACCCAGTACTTC. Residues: CASSRGQGETQYF.

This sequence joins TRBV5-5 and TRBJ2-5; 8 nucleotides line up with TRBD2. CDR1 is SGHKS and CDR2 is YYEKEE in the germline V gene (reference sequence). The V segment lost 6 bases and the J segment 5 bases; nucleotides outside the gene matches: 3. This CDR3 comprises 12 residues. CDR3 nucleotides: TGTGCCAGCACCCCGGGGGGGGAGACCCAGTACTTC. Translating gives CASTPGGETQYF.

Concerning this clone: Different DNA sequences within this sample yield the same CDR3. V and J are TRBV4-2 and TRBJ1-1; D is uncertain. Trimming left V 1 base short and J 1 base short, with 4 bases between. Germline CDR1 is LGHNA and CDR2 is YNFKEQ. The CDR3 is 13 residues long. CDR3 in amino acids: CASSQGRNTEAFF. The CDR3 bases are TGTGCCAGCAGCCAAGGTAGGAACACTGAAGCTTTCTTT.

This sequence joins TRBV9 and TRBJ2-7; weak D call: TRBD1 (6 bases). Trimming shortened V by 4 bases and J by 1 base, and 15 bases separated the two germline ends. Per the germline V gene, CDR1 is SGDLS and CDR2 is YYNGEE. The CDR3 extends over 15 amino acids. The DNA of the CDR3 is TGTGCCAGCAGCCCCCAGGGGCCACCGTCCTACGAGCAGTACTTC. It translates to CASSPQGPPSYEQYF. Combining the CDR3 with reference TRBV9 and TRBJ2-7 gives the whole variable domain DSGVTQTPKHLITATGQRVTLRCSPRSGDLSVYWYQQSLDQGLQFLIQYYNGEERAKGNILERFSAQQFPDLHSELNLSSLELGDSALYFCASSPQGPPSYEQYFGPGTRLTVT.

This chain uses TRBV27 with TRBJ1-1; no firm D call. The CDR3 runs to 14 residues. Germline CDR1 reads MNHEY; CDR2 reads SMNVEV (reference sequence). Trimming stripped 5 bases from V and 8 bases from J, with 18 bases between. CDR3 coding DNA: TGTGCCAGCAGTCCCGACCCACGAGGGTGGGAAGCTTTCTTT. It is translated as CASSPDPRGWEAFF.

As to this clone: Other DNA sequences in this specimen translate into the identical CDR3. The CDR3 DNA reads TGTGCCAGCAGCTTACTCCCCGGGGAGCTGTTTTTT. Translated, it gives CASSLLPGELFF. The chain uses TRBV7-3 and TRBJ2-2; the D is unclear. V was trimmed by 2 bases and J by 6 bases, leaving 4 bases between them. Per the germline V gene, CDR1 is SGHTA and CDR2 is FQGTGA. The CDR3 is made up of 12 amino acids.

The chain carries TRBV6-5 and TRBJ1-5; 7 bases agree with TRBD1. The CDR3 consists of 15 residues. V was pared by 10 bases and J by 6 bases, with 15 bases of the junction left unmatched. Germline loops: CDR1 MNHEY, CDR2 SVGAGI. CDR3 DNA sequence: TGTGCCACCAAACAGACAGGGCACGAGGGTCAGCCCCAGCATTTT. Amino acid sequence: CATKQTGHEGQPQHF.

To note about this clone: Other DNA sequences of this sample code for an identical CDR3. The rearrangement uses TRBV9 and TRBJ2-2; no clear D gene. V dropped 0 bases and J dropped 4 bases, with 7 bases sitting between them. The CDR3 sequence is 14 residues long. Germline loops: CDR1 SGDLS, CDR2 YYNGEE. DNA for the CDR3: TGTGCCAGCAGCGTAGGCCGGCCCACCGGGGAGCTGTTTTTT. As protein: CASSVGRPTGELFF.

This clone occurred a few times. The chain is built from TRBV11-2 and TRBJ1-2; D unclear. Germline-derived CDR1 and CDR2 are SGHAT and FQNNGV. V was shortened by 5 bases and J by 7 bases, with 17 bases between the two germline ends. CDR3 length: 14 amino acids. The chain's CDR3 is CASSVSGPHRGYTF. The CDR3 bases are TGTGCCAGCAGCGTATCCGGGCCACACCGTGGCTACACCTTC.

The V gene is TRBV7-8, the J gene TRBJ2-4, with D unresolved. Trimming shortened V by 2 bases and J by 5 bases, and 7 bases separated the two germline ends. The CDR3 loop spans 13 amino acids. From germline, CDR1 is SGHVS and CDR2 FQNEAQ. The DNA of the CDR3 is TGTGCCAGCAGCTTAAGTACTGAAAACATTCAGTACTTC. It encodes CASSLSTENIQYF.

The CDR3 region has the DNA TGTGCCAGCAGACTAGCGGCCCCTTGGTACTTC. It is translated as CASRLAAPWYF. The V call is TRBV2, the J call TRBJ2-5, with TRBD2 matching 8 bases. Losses at the gene ends were 6 bases for V and 13 bases for J; bases not matched to a gene: 7. CDR3 size: 11 residues. CDR1 is SNHLY and CDR2 is FYNNEI in the germline V gene.

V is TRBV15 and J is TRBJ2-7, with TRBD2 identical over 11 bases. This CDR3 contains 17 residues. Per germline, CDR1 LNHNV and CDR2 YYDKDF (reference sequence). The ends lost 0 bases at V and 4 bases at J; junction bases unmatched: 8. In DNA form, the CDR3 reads TGTGCCACCAGCAGAGATGGCGTCGCTAGCGGGAGGTACGAGCAGTACTTC. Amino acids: CATSRDGVASGRYEQYF.

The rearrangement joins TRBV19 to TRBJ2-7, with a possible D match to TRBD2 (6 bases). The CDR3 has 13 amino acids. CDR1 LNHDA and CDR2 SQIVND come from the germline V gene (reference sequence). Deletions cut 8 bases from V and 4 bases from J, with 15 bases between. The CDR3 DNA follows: TGTGCCAGTGGGGCGGCGGGAAGTTACGAGCAGTACTTC. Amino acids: CASGAAGSYEQYF.

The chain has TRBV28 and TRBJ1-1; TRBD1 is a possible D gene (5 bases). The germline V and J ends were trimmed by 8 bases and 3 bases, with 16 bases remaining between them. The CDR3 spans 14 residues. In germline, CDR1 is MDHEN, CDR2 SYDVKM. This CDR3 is CASARVEGYTEAFF. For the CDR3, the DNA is TGTGCCAGCGCCAGGGTAGAGGGGTACACTGAAGCTTTCTTT.

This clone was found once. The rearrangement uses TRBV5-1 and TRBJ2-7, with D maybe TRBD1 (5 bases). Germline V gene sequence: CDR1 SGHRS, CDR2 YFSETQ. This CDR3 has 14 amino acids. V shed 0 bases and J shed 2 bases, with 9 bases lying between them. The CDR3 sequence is CASSLDATAYEQYF. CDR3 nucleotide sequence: TGCGCCAGCAGCTTGGATGCGACAGCCTACGAGCAGTACTTC.